This T cell receptor (beta chain) was identified during a study of blood T cell repertoires in COVID-19. Germline assignment: CDR1 SEHNR and CDR2 FQNEAQ (reference sequence). J gave up 6 bases and V 1 base, and 5 bases lay outside the gene matches. The CDR3 spans 15 residues. As concerns this clone: The same CDR3 is also encoded by other DNA sequences in this sample.

The data were produced by immunoSEQ multiplex PCR, yet TCRdb's version contains in-frame clones alone and is incomplete. The sample shows around 260,000 clones, roughly 89% of them seen only once. The sequencing input was peripheral blood. This clonotype was obtained from a woman in her 30s with active or convalescent COVID-19. J is TRBJ1-4 and V is TRBV7-9; 7 nucleotides line up with TRBD1. The CDR3 DNA sequence: TGTGCCAGCAGCTTAGTTGGCCAGGGGGATGAAAAACTGTTTTTT. The encoded protein is CASSLVGQGDEKLFF.